This T cell receptor beta chain was identified in a study of cytomegalovirus exposure and HLA in healthy donors. Study-level findings and limits: Roughly even sequencing depth across donors was the assumption behind the presence/absence analyses. CMV serostatus was the sole immune exposure data available.

13 Jbeta primers and 60 Vbeta primers were used for the PCR. Assay: immunoSEQ multiplex PCR; the TCRdb copy retains only in-frame clones and omits some. Of roughly 130,000 clones listed, 70% to 80% are singletons. Comment on this clone: Its matching antigen is unknown.

CDR3 size: 17 residues. Germline values: CDR1 SGHAT, CDR2 FQNNGV. V was pared by 5 bases and J by 4 bases, with 10 bases of the junction left unmatched. This sequence was found in a woman aged 60-75 years in good health and CMV-seropositive. The J gene is TRBJ1-3, the V gene TRBV11-2; 11 nucleotides line up with TRBD1. The sample comprised PBMCs. The CDR3 DNA follows: TGTGCCAGCAGCCGACCGGGACAGGGGGTAGCGGGAAACACCATATATTTT. Amino acid sequence: CASSRPGQGVAGNTIYF.